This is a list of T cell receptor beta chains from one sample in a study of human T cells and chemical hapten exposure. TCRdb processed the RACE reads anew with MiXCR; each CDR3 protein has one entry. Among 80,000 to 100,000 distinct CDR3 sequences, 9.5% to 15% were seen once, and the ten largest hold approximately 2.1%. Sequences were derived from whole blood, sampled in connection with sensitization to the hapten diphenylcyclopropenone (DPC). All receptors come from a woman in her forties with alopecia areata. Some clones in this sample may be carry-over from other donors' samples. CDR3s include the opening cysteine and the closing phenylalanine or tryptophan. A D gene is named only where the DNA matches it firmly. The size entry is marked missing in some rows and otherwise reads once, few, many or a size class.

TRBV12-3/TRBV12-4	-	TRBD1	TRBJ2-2	TGTGCCAGCAGCAAAACCAGGGGGCCGGGCACCGGGGAGCTGTTTTTT	CASSKTRGPGTGELFF
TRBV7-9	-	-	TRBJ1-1	TGTGCCAGCAGCCCCCCTGGTCTTGTCACTGAAGCTTTCTTT	CASSPPGLVTEAFF
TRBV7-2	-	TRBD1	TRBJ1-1	TGTGCCAGCAGCTTCCCGACAGGGGAGTATTCGTACGACACTGAAGCTTTCTTT	CASSFPTGEYSYDTEAFF
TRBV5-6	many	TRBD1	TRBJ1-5	TGTGCCAGCAGCTTGAGGTTGGGACAGGGGCCCAATCAGCCCCAGCATTTT	CASSLRLGQGPNQPQHF
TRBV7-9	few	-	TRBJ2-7	TGTGCCAGCAGCTTAGCCCAGGGTTGGGACGAGCAGTACTTC	CASSLAQGWDEQYF
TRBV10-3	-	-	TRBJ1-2	TGTGCCATCAGTGAGTCCGGCGGTGGATATGGCTACACCTTC	CAISESGGGYGYTF
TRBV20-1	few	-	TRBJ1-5	TGCAGTGCTAGAGTCAGCAATCAGCCCCAGCATTTT	CSARVSNQPQHF
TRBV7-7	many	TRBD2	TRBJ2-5	TGTGCTAGCAGCCCACCCGGGGGGTCAGGAGAGACCCAGTACTTC	CASSPPGGSGETQYF
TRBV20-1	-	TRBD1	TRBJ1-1	TGCAGTGCGTCGGACAGGGTCAATGCTGAAGCTTTCTTT	CSASDRVNAEAFF
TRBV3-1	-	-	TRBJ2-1	TGTGCCAGCAGCCCCTCTCCGAGCTCCTACAATGAGCAGTTCTTC	CASSPSPSSYNEQFF
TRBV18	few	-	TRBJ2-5	TGTGCCAGCTCACCACATCCCGCTCAAGAGACCCAGTACTTC	CASSPHPAQETQYF
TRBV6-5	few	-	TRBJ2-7	TGTGCCAGCAGTTACTCGAGCAGCACTAGGTACGAGCAGTACTTC	CASSYSSSTRYEQYF
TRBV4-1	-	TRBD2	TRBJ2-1	TGCGCCAGCAGCCCCGACAGCGGGAGAGGCGATGAGCAGTTCTTC	CASSPDSGRGDEQFF
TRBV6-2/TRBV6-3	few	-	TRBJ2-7	TGTGCCAGCAGTTCCACCCTCAAGGATTACGAGCAGTACTTC	CASSSTLKDYEQYF
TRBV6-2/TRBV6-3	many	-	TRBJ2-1	TGTGCCAGCATCAACGGGAAGAGGGCTCCGAGCTCCTACAATGAGCAGTTCTTC	CASINGKRAPSSYNEQFF
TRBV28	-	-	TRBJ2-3	TGTGCCAGCACGGGCGGGCTGATGGGGGCGGATACGCAGTATTTT	CASTGGLMGADTQYF
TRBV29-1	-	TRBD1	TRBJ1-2	TGCAGCGTTGAAGCTTGGGACAGAGCATACACCTTC	CSVEAWDRAYTF
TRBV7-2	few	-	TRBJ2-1	TGTGCCAGCAGCTTATTGGGTCATAGCGCCAATGAGCAGTTCTTC	CASSLLGHSANEQFF
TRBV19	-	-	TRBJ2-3	TGTGCCAGTACTCCTCTAGCGCAGAGCACAGATACGCAGTATTTT	CASTPLAQSTDTQYF
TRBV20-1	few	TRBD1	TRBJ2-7	TGCAGTGCCCAGGTAGGGGACAGAGAATACGAGCAGTACTTC	CSAQVGDREYEQYF
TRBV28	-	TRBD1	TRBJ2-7	TGTGCCAGCACCCGACAGGGCCCCTACGAGCAGTACTTC	CASTRQGPYEQYF
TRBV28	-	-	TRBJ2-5	TGTGCCAGCAGTGGTACCGGGGCCGACGTCACGACCCAGTACTTC	CASSGTGADVTTQYF
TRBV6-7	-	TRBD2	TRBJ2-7	TGTGCCAGCAGTTACCGGACTAGCGGGCCCTACGAGCAGTACTTC	CASSYRTSGPYEQYF
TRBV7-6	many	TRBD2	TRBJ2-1	TGTGCCAGCAGCTCCGGGGGAGGGTCCTACAATGAGCAGTTCTTC	CASSSGGGSYNEQFF
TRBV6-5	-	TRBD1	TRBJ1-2	TGTGCCAGCAGCCCCCGGACAGGGACTACCTATGGCTACACCTTC	CASSPRTGTTYGYTF
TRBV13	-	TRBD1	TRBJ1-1	TGTGCCAGCAGCCCCCTGGGACAGGGGAACACTGAAGCTTTCTTT	CASSPLGQGNTEAFF
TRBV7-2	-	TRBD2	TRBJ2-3	TGTGCCAGCAGCCGGGACTACCTCATCACAGATACGCAGTATTTT	CASSRDYLITDTQYF
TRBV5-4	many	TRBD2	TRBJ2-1	TGTGCCAGCAGCTTTGTGGTGGCTAGCGGGAGACAATTGTACAATGAGCAGTTCTTC	CASSFVVASGRQLYNEQFF
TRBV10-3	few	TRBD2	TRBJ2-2	TGTGCCATCCGGGGGGGAGCGAACACCGGGGAGCTGTTTTTT	CAIRGGANTGELFF
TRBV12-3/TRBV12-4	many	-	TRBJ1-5	TGTGCCAGCAGTTTAGAGGGTAGCAATCAGCCCCAGCATTTT	CASSLEGSNQPQHF
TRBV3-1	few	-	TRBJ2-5	TGTGCCAGCAGTCAGGGCATCCGAGAGACCCAGTACTTC	CASSQGIRETQYF